This entry features one TCR beta chain sequence. The data stem from a study of T cells expressing NK-cell markers. TCRdb re-analyzed the 5' RACE reads; it lists each CDR3 protein once, without DNA. In all, the sample yields 140,000 or so distinct CDR3 sequences. This CDR3 comprises 14 residues. CDR1 and CDR2 from the germline V gene are GTSNPN and SVGIG (reference sequence). V and J are TRBV30 and TRBJ2-7; checking the TCRdb D call of TRBD1 is not possible without DNA. Specimen: blood T cells: a sorted CD56 or NKG2C T cell subset, CD4+ or CD8+ T cells, or bulk PBMC T cells (not recorded which). This receptor was taken from a man in his late teens or twenties in good health. The CDR3 reads CAWAAGTGSHEQYF.